Presented here are 29 T cell receptor beta chains from one specimen sequenced in a study of T-cell memory formation after mild COVID-19. TCRdb re-called the 5' RACE reads through MiXCR, storing one row per CDR3 protein. The profile shows under 150,000 distinct CDR3 sequences, 22% of them singletons. Input material: PBMCs or a T cell subset sorted from them (not recorded which). Receptors were obtained from a man between 18 and 29 years old who had mild COVID-19 (a few samples of this study predate the infection). Cell type and time point are not known.

V gene TRBV24-1 combines with J gene TRBJ2-1, with D perhaps matching TRBD1 (6 bases). V shed 3 bases and J shed 0 bases, with 14 bases lying between them. CDR1 and CDR2 (germline): KGHDR, SFDVKD. This CDR3 region has 17 residues. CDR3 sequence (DNA): TGTGCCACCAGTGATATGGGCAGGGGCGACTCCTACAATGAGCAGTTCTTC. This sequence encodes CATSDMGRGDSYNEQFF.

This clonotype turned up a few times. This chain uses TRBV20-1 with TRBJ2-7; 11 nucleotides line up with TRBD2. The germline CDR1 and CDR2 sequences are DFQATT and SNEGSKA (reference sequence). The CDR3 is made up of 15 amino acids. The V segment lost 5 bases and the J segment 1 base; nucleotides outside the gene matches: 7. The CDR3 bases are TGCAGTGCTGAACTAGCGGGGGTTATATCCTACGAGCAGTACGTC. Encoded protein: CSAELAGVISYEQYV.

This clonotype came up a few times. The chain links TRBV29-1 to TRBJ2-7; D may be TRBD2 (5 bases). Germline assignment: CDR1 SQVTM and CDR2 ANQGSEA. The V end lost 6 bases, the J end lost 7 bases, and 19 bases lay between the germline ends. This CDR3 contains 13 residues. CDR3 sequence: CSVFSDSTGEQYV. CDR3 bases: TGCAGCGTCTTTTCGGACTCTACGGGGGAGCAGTACGTC.

The chain has TRBV27 and TRBJ2-1, with D maybe TRBD1 (6 bases). Trimming removed 3 bases at V and 9 bases at J, with 12 bases between. The CDR3 loop spans 13 amino acids. Germline lookup yields CDR1 MNHEY and CDR2 SMNVEV (reference sequence). The CDR3 DNA reads as TGTGCCAGCAGTTTGGGGGCAGGGGTTGAGCAGTTCTTC. Protein: CASSLGAGVEQFF.

This chain joins TRBV6-5 and TRBJ2-3; D might be TRBD2 (6 bases). Trimming removed 9 bases at V and 8 bases at J, with 18 bases between. Looked up from germline, CDR1 is MNHEY and CDR2 is SVGAGI. The CDR3 covers 13 residues. The CDR3 sequence is CASTELNGGTQYF. CDR3 nucleotides: TGTGCCAGTACTGAACTAAACGGGGGTACGCAGTATTTT.

This clonotype showed up just a few times. This chain joins TRBV7-3 and TRBJ1-5; no firm D call. CDR1 is SGHTA and CDR2 is FQGTGA in the germline V gene. Deletions cut 3 bases from V and 3 bases from J, with 12 bases between. The CDR3 length is 15 residues. The CDR3 reads CASSFTQKFNQPQHF. The CDR3 nucleotides are TGTGCCAGCAGCTTTACACAGAAATTCAATCAGCCCCAGCATTTT.

This clonotype was detected many times. The chain joins TRBV29-1 to TRBJ2-2, with a tentative D call TRBD1 (7 bases). The CDR3 has 19 amino acids. Germline loops: CDR1 SQVTM, CDR2 ANQGSEA. The V gene lost 0 bases and the J gene lost 4 bases, with 24 bases spanning the gap. The CDR3 DNA is TGCAGCGTTGAAGATCCATTTAACGGAGGGACAGTAAGCACCGGGGAGCTGTTTTTT. Its protein is CSVEDPFNGGTVSTGELFF.

This clonotype came up a few times. The chain couples TRBV7-9 to TRBJ2-5, with D tentatively TRBD1 (6 bases). Trimming took off 4 bases at V and 4 bases at J, with 13 bases between the two ends. CDR3 length: 14 residues. In germline, CDR1 is SEHNR, CDR2 FQNEAQ (reference sequence). The chain's CDR3 is CASSSGQWGETQYF. The CDR3 nucleotides are TGTGCCAGCAGCTCAGGACAGTGGGGAGAGACCCAGTACTTC.

DNA for the CDR3: TGCGCCAGCCAAGGTGTCACAGATACGCAGTATTTT. As protein: CASQGVTDTQYF. The J gene is TRBJ2-3, the V gene TRBV5-1; no definite D call. Trimming took 7 bases from V and 2 from J, leaving 8 bases between them. CDR3 length: 12 amino acids. Germline CDR1 and CDR2: SGHRS and YFSETQ.

CDR3 protein: CASKGTAYEQYF. CDR3 DNA sequence: TGTGCCAGCAAGGGCACCGCCTACGAGCAGTACTTC. This chain uses TRBV27 with TRBJ2-7; the D is unclear. The CDR3 runs 12 residues. Looked up from germline, CDR1 is MNHEY and CDR2 is SMNVEV (reference sequence). The germline V and J ends were trimmed by 7 bases and 2 bases, with 9 bases remaining between them.

The rearrangement joins TRBV4-1 to TRBJ1-2, with D possibly being TRBD1 (5 bases). The CDR3 runs 15 residues. Germline CDR1 and CDR2: MGHRA and YSYEKL. Trimming took 0 bases from V and 8 from J, leaving 16 bases between them. The CDR3 DNA is TGCGCCAGCAGCCAAGAAGCAGGGCTGAGTTTGGGCTACACCTTC. Its protein is CASSQEAGLSLGYTF.

V is TRBV13 and J is TRBJ1-1; D gene unclear. The CDR3 spans 16 residues. V lost 0 bases, J lost 1 base, and 12 bases lay in between. Germline CDR1 and CDR2: PRHDT and FYEKMQ (reference sequence). This CDR3 reads CASSLGWVGWNTEAFF. The CDR3, as DNA: TGTGCCAGCAGCTTAGGCTGGGTAGGGTGGAACACTGAAGCTTTCTTT.

The V gene is TRBV5-4, the J gene TRBJ2-3; unclear D gene. The length of the CDR3 is 18 residues. Germline V gene lookup returns CDR1 SGHNT and CDR2 YYREEE (reference sequence). Trimming pared 0 bases from V and 0 bases from J, leaving 17 bases between. The CDR3: CASSLEPEDYLSTDTQYF. The CDR3 region has the DNA TGTGCCAGCAGCTTGGAGCCCGAGGATTACCTTAGCACAGATACGCAGTATTTT.

This clonotype has a handful of counts. This chain connects TRBV11-2 to TRBJ1-1; D gene ambiguous. With 5 bases removed from V and 4 bases from J, the gap between germline ends came to 8 bases. CDR3 length: 12 residues. Germline V gives CDR1 SGHAT, CDR2 FQNNGV. The CDR3 region has the DNA TGTGCCAGCAGCCGAATGGGCACTGAAGCTTTCTTT. Protein: CASSRMGTEAFF.

This clonotype was observed a few times. The V and J genes are TRBV7-2 and TRBJ2-3; D uncertain. Germline V gene sequence: CDR1 SGHTA, CDR2 FQGNSA. Trimming took off 2 bases at V and 6 bases at J, with 6 bases between the two ends. This CDR3 has 12 amino acids. The CDR3 nucleotides are TGTGCCAGCAGCTTATATCCTGATACGCAGTATTTT. Translated, it gives CASSLYPDTQYF.

The V and J genes are TRBV7-6 and TRBJ2-3; D perhaps matches TRBD2 (6 bases). From germline, CDR1 is SGHVS and CDR2 FNYEAQ. Trimming left V 0 bases short and J 5 bases short, with 12 bases between. The CDR3 has 15 amino acids. CDR3: CASSLAGLRGDTQYF. CDR3 nucleotide sequence: TGTGCCAGCAGCTTAGCGGGACTTCGGGGAGATACGCAGTATTTT. Full variable domain (remainder filled in from reference TRBV7-6 and TRBJ2-3): GAGVSQSPRYKVTKRGQDVALRCDPISGHVSLYWYRQALGQGPEFLTYFNYEAQQDKSGLPNDRFSAERPEGSISTLTIQRTEQRDSAMYRCASSLAGLRGDTQYFGPGTRLTVL.

Written as DNA, the CDR3 is TGTGCCAGCAGCACGGCCCGGGACATTAAAGAGACCCAGTACTTC. Its translation: CASSTARDIKETQYF. The V gene is TRBV7-9, the J gene TRBJ2-5; D is perhaps TRBD1 (6 bases). The CDR3 is made up of 15 amino acids. CDR1 SEHNR and CDR2 FQNEAQ come from the germline V gene (reference sequence). Trimming stripped 5 bases from V and 3 bases from J, with 16 bases between.

The V and J genes are TRBV3-1 and TRBJ2-6; D uncertain. With 0 bases removed from V and 2 bases from J, the gap between germline ends came to 14 bases. The CDR3 is 18 amino acids. Per the germline V gene, CDR1 is LGHDT and CDR2 is YNNKEL (reference sequence). This CDR3 is CASSQETLLETGANVLTF. The CDR3 DNA sequence: TGTGCCAGCAGCCAAGAAACTCTCTTGGAGACTGGGGCCAACGTCCTGACTTTC. Using reference TRBV3-1 and TRBJ2-6 for the parts outside the CDR3, the full variable domain is DTAVSQTPKYLVTQMGNDKSIKCEQNLGHDTMYWYKQDSKKFLKIMFSYNNKELIINETVPNRFSPKSPDKAHLNLHINSLELGDSAVYFCASSQETLLETGANVLTFGAGSRLTVL.

The chain links TRBV6-5 to TRBJ1-1; D gene uncertain. Per the germline V gene, CDR1 is MNHEY and CDR2 is SVGAGI. CDR3 length: 14 residues. The V and J ends lost 2 bases and 0 bases respectively, with 7 bases between them. In nucleotides, the CDR3 is TGTGCCAGCAGTTACGACGACCTGAACACTGAAGCTTTCTTT. It codes for CASSYDDLNTEAFF.

This clonotype was detected only once. This rearrangement joins TRBV29-1 to TRBJ1-1; D gene unclear. V was cut by 5 bases and J by 4 bases, with 8 bases left in between. Germline-derived CDR1 and CDR2 are SQVTM and ANQGSEA. This CDR3 contains 11 residues. The CDR3 DNA sequence: TGCAGCGTTCGGACTACCACTGAAGCTTTCTTT. The encoded protein is CSVRTTTEAFF.

This clonotype was detected only a few times. This rearrangement joins TRBV29-1 to TRBJ1-1; TRBD1 aligns across 7 bases. This CDR3 contains 14 residues. V trimming: 4 bases; J trimming: 3 bases; junction bases outside the gene matches: 8. Germline lookup yields CDR1 SQVTM and CDR2 ANQGSEA. In DNA, the CDR3 is TGCAGCGTTGGGACAGGAGGCTGGTACACTGAAGCTTTCTTT. This encodes CSVGTGGWYTEAFF. Drawing the rest from reference TRBV29-1 and TRBJ1-1, the complete variable domain is SAVISQKPSRDICQRGTSLTIQCQVDSQVTMMFWYRQQPGQSLTLIATANQGSEATYESGFVIDKFPISRPNLTFSTLTVSNMSPEDSSIYLCSVGTGGWYTEAFFGQGTRLTVV.

This sequence joins TRBV6-5 and TRBJ1-1; tentatively, D is TRBD1 (6 bases). The CDR3 contains 13 residues. CDR1 is MNHEY and CDR2 is SVGAGI in the germline V gene. Trimming removed 10 bases at V and 1 base at J, with 13 bases between. The CDR3 DNA sequence: TGTGCCATCGCGCCGGGACAGAACACTGAAGCTTTCTTT. Protein: CAIAPGQNTEAFF.

This clonotype occurred a few times. The chain is built from TRBV4-2 and TRBJ2-2; 15 positions agree with TRBD2. Germline CDR1 LGHNA, CDR2 YNFKEQ. J gave up 4 bases and V 0 bases, and 6 bases lay outside the gene matches. The CDR3 runs to 19 residues. CDR3 protein: CASSQESGLAGGPTGELFF. The DNA of the CDR3 is TGTGCCAGCAGCCAAGAATCAGGACTAGCGGGGGGGCCCACCGGGGAGCTGTTTTTT.

A remark on this clonotype: A junction end diverges from the germline sequence, so it may reflect a read error. The rearrangement links TRBV2 to TRBJ2-1, with 7 bases aligning to TRBD1. The CDR3 consists of 17 residues. Per germline, CDR1 SNHLY and CDR2 FYNNEI. This CDR3 is CASSDPPDRPVYDEQFF. Here the CDR3 DNA reads TGTGCCAGCAGTGATCCGCCGGACAGGCCGGTCTACGATGAGCAGTTCTTC.

This clonotype was observed a few times. The J gene is TRBJ2-6, the V gene TRBV7-3; D gene ambiguous. From germline, CDR1 is SGHTA and CDR2 FQGTGA. This CDR3 contains 14 residues. Trimming left V 2 bases short and J 4 bases short, with 6 bases between. CDR3 sequence reads: CASSLDGGANVLTF. The CDR3 DNA follows: TGTGCCAGCAGCTTAGACGGCGGGGCCAACGTCCTGACTTTC.

The genes are TRBV11-2 and TRBJ2-7; the D is unclear. Germline V gene lookup returns CDR1 SGHAT and CDR2 FQNNGV. Trimming stripped 2 bases from V and 5 bases from J, with 4 bases between. The CDR3 consists of 11 residues. CDR3 nucleotide sequence: TGTGCCAGCAGCTTACCAGACGAGCAGTACTTC. Translation: CASSLPDEQYF.

CDR3 coding DNA: TGTGCCAGTAGTGCGCGATCTAGCGCCGAGCAGTACTTC. Its protein product is CASSARSSAEQYF. The chain joins TRBV19 to TRBJ2-7, with D perhaps TRBD2 (6 bases). CDR3 length equals 13 residues. Germline CDR1 LNHDA, CDR2 SQIVND (reference sequence). With 5 bases removed from V and 6 bases from J, the gap between germline ends came to 14 bases.

This CDR3 is CSVLGLAGGNTGELFF. CDR3 nucleotides: TGCAGCGTACTGGGACTAGCGGGGGGGAACACCGGGGAGCTGTTTTTT. The chain has TRBV29-1 and TRBJ2-2; 15 nucleotides line up with TRBD2. With V trimmed by 6 bases and J by 1 base, 3 bases remained unmatched. The CDR3 contains 16 residues. The germline CDR1 and CDR2 sequences are SQVTM and ANQGSEA.

The chain combines TRBV7-9 with TRBJ2-6; D not certain. CDR3 length: 13 residues. Trimming took 8 bases from V and 4 from J, leaving 9 bases between them. The germline gives CDR1 SEHNR, CDR2 FQNEAQ (reference sequence). The CDR3 reads CASRTPGANVLTF. The CDR3 nucleotides are TGTGCCAGCCGAACGCCCGGGGCCAACGTCCTGACTTTC. The entire variable domain, with the rest obtained from reference TRBV7-9 and TRBJ2-6, is as follows: DTGVSQNPRHKITKRGQNVTFRCDPISEHNRLYWYRQTLGQGPEFLTYFQNEAQLEKSRLLSDRFSAERPKGSFSTLEIQRTEQGDSAMYLCASRTPGANVLTFGAGSRLTVL.